This TCR beta chain came from a study of cytomegalovirus exposure and HLA in healthy donors. Germline loops: CDR1 MNHNS, CDR2 SASEGT. V lost 4 bases to trimming and J lost 8 bases; unmatched junction nucleotides: 3. The CDR3 is 14 residues long. The PCR used 60 Vbeta and 13 Jbeta primers. The protocol was immunoSEQ multiplex PCR, while the TCRdb copy is restricted to in-frame clones and leaves out a portion. This sample has 100,000 or so clones, with 74% found just once. J is TRBJ1-6 and V is TRBV6-1; the match to TRBD1 covers 9 bases. Sequencing used PBMCs. The TCR originated in a man aged 50 to 59 in good health and CMV-seropositive. CDR3 sequence: CASSGGTGYSPLHF. CDR3 DNA: TGTGCCAGCAGTGGGGGGACAGGGTATTCACCCCTCCACTTT.